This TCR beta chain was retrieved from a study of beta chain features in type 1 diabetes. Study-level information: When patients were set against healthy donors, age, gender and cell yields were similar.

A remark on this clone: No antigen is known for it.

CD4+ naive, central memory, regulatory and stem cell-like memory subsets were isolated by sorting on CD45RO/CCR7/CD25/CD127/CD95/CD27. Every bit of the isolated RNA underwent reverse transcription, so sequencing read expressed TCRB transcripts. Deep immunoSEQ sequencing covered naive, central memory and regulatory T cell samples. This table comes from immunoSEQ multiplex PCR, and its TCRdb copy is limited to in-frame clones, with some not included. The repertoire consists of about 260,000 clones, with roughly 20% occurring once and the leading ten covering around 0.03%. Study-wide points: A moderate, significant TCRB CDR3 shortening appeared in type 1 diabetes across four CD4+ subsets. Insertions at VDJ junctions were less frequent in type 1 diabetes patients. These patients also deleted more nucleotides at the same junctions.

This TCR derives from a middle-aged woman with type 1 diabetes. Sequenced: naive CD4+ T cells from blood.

The CDR3 here is CAWRRAGGTEAFF. The CDR3 DNA is TGTGCCTGGAGGAGGGCAGGAGGCACTGAAGCTTTCTTT. The chain uses TRBV30 and TRBJ1-1, with unresolved D. The CDR3 consists of 13 residues. V lost 3 bases and J lost 4, with 12 bases in between. Germline CDR1 reads GTSNPN; CDR2 reads SVGIG (reference sequence).